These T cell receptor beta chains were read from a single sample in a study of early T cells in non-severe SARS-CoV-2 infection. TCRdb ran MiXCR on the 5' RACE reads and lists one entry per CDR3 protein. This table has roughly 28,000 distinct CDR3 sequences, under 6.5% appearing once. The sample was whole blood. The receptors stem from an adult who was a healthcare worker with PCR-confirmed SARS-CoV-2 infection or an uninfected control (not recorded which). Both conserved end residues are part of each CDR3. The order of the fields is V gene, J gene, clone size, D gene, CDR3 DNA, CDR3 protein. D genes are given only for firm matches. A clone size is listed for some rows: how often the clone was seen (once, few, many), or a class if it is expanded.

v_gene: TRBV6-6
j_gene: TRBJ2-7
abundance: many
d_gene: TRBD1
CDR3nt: TGTGCCAGCAGACCGCGTGGACAGGGGGCAAGCGAGCAGTACTTC
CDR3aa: CASRPRGQGASEQYF

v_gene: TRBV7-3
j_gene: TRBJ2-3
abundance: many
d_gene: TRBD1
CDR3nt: TGTGCCAGCAGCTTATTGGGGACAGGGAATAGAGATACGCAGTATTTT
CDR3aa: CASSLLGTGNRDTQYF

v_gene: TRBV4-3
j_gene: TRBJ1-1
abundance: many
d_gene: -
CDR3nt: TGCGCCAGCAGCCAAGTTCCGGGAGGGGCTGAAGCTTTCTTT
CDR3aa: CASSQVPGGAEAFF

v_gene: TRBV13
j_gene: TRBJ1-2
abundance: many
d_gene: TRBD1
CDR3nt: TGTGCCAGCACCCCGAGGGCAGGGGGAGGCTACACCTTC
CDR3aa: CASTPRAGGGYTF

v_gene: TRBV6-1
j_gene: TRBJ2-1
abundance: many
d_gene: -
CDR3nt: TGTGCCAGCAGTGAAGGGACTGGCGCACACAATGAGCAGTTCTTC
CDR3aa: CASSEGTGAHNEQFF

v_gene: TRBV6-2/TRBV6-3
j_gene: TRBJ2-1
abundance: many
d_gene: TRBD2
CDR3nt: TGTGCCAGCAGTTACACGACGTCGCTCGCGGGAGGGCGTGATGAGCAGTTCTTC
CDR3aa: CASSYTTSLAGGRDEQFF

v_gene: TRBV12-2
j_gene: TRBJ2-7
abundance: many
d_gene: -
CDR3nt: TGTGCAAGTCGCCGGTACGAGCAGTACTTC
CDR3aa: CASRRYEQYF

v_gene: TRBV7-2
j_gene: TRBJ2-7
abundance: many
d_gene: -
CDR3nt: TGTGCCAGCAGCCCAGAGGGGGGAAGGGCCTACGAGCAGTACTTC
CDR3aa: CASSPEGGRAYEQYF

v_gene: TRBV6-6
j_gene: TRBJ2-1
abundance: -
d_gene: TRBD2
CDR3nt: TGTGCTGGAGCGGGAGTCGGGGGTGAGCAGTTCTTC
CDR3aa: CAGAGVGGEQFF

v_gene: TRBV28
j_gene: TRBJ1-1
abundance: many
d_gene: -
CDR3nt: TGTGCCAGCAGGGAGAACACTGAAGCTTTCTTT
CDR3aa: CASRENTEAFF